Listed below are T cell receptor beta chains from one sample, sequenced in a study of T-cell reconstitution after alpha-beta-depleted transplantation in children. MiXCR was run by TCRdb on the PCR reads, yielding one entry per CDR3 protein. This table has 250,000 to 300,000 distinct CDR3 sequences, about 9.4% appearing once. Specimen: PBMCs, collected before TCRalphabeta/CD19-depleted stem cell transplant. The receptors originated from a boy under two years old with acute myeloid leukemia, due to receive a stem cell transplant. CDR3s include the opening cysteine and the closing phenylalanine or tryptophan. D genes are given only for firm matches. Size tells how often a clone was seen (once, few, many) or the class of an expanded clone, and some rows leave it out.

d_call,j_call,clone_size,v_call,cdr3_nt,cdr3_aa
.,TRBJ1-5,many,TRBV7-8,TGTGCCAGCAGCACCACAGGGAATCAGCCCCAGCATTTT,CASSTTGNQPQHF
TRBD1,TRBJ2-7,few,TRBV27,TGTGCCAGCAGTTTAAAGGGACAGGTCAGCTCCTACGAGCAGTACTTC,CASSLKGQVSSYEQYF
TRBD2,TRBJ2-4,.,TRBV19,TGTGCCAGTAGTATGGTAGCGGGGAAAAACATTCAGTACTTC,CASSMVAGKNIQYF
TRBD1,TRBJ1-2,few,TRBV6-1,TGTGCCAGCAGCGGGCAGGGGGACCGGATCTATGGCTACACCTTC,CASSGQGDRIYGYTF
.,TRBJ2-1,once,TRBV6-2/TRBV6-3,TGTGCCAGCAGAGCGGGTCATGAGCAGTTCTTC,CASRAGHEQFF
TRBD1,TRBJ2-7,many,TRBV7-2,TGTGCCAGCAGCTTAGTGGGACAGGTCTCATTGGAGCAGTACTTC,CASSLVGQVSLEQYF
.,TRBJ2-7,many,TRBV27,TGTGCCAGCAGTCCCTCCACAGGTCCTGGTGGCGGGCAGTACTTC,CASSPSTGPGGGQYF
TRBD2,TRBJ2-3,.,TRBV6-4,TGTGCCAGCAGTGACCTAGCGGGAGATACGCAGTATTTT,CASSDLAGDTQYF
TRBD1,TRBJ2-7,many,TRBV29-1,TGCAGCGGTGGACAGGGGGAATGGGAGCAGTACTTC,CSGGQGEWEQYF
TRBD2,TRBJ2-1,.,TRBV27,TGTGCCAGCAGTTTACGGAAGCGGGAGGGTCCTCTCAATGAGCAGTTCTTC,CASSLRKREGPLNEQFF
.,TRBJ2-3,many,TRBV12-3/TRBV12-4,TGTGCCAGCAGCTCCGGAGGGGCGGCCACAGATACGCAGTATTTT,CASSSGGAATDTQYF
TRBD1,TRBJ1-6,many,TRBV24-1,TGTGCCACCACCTCGCGCAGGGGGAGTAATTCACCCCTCCACTTT,CATTSRRGSNSPLHF
.,TRBJ2-5,many,TRBV7-2,TGTGCCAGCAGCTTATCTCGCGAGTTGTACCAAGAGACCCAGTACTTC,CASSLSRELYQETQYF
.,TRBJ2-2,many,TRBV25-1,TGTGCCAGCAGTGAATACTGGACAGCGAACACCGGGGAGCTGTTTTTT,CASSEYWTANTGELFF
.,TRBJ1-1,few,TRBV20-1,TGCAGTGCTAGAGATCCCAGGGCGGGCATGAACACTGAAGCTTTCTTT,CSARDPRAGMNTEAFF
.,TRBJ2-1,many,TRBV12-3/TRBV12-4,TGTGCCAGCAGTTTGGATAGGGGCAATGAGCAGTTCTTC,CASSLDRGNEQFF
.,TRBJ2-5,many,TRBV5-1,TGCGCCAGCAGCGCCGGGACTCAGGGGGAGACCCAGTACTTC,CASSAGTQGETQYF
TRBD2,TRBJ2-7,many,TRBV13,TGTGCCAGCAGTCCGGGGAGAGGGAGGGCCCACGAGCAGTACTTC,CASSPGRGRAHEQYF
.,TRBJ2-1,few,TRBV28,TGTGCCAGCAGTTTCTCGGCTTACAATGAGCAGTTCTTC,CASSFSAYNEQFF
.,TRBJ2-7,few,TRBV3-1,TGTGCCAGCAGCCAAGTCGGGACTGCCGAGCAGTACTTC,CASSQVGTAEQYF
TRBD1,TRBJ2-7,.,TRBV20-1,TGCAGTGCTCACAGGGGAAGGGAGCAGTACTTC,CSAHRGREQYF
.,TRBJ2-2,many,TRBV4-3,TGCGCCAGCAGCCAAAGCCTCCTTTTCTACGGGGAGCTGTTTTTT,CASSQSLLFYGELFF
.,TRBJ2-1,few,TRBV7-9,TGTGCCAGCAGCCCCGATAGCGCGTATGAGCAGTTCTTC,CASSPDSAYEQFF
TRBD1,TRBJ1-6,many,TRBV18,TGTGCCAGCTCACCACTTGGGACAGGGAGCTCCTATAATTCACCCCTCCACTTT,CASSPLGTGSSYNSPLHF
.,TRBJ2-7,.,TRBV4-3,TGCGCCAGCAGCTTCAAAAGCGAGCAGTGCTCCTACGAGCAGTACTTC,CASSFKSEQCSYEQYF
.,TRBJ2-3,many,TRBV25-1,TGTGCCAGCAGAACTGCAAGGTCTAGCACAGATACGCAGTATTTT,CASRTARSSTDTQYF
.,TRBJ2-1,many,TRBV6-2/TRBV6-3,TGTGCCAGCAGTTATGCGAATTGGGTCTCCTACAATGAGCAGTTCTTC,CASSYANWVSYNEQFF
.,TRBJ2-7,.,TRBV10-3,TGTGCCATCAGTGAGTCGACCGGGGCCTACGAGCAGTACTTC,CAISESTGAYEQYF
TRBD1,TRBJ2-3,many,TRBV19,TGTGCCAGTAGTAATGGAATTAGGGGGCCTTACACAGATACGCAGTATTTT,CASSNGIRGPYTDTQYF
.,TRBJ2-7,.,TRBV15,TGTGCCACCAGCAGAGATCCTCGAGTCAGGCGATACGAGCAGTACTTC,CATSRDPRVRRYEQYF
.,TRBJ1-5,few,TRBV15,TGTGCCACCAGCAGAGATGAGGGCTGGGTGGCGAGGCAGCCCCAGCATTTT,CATSRDEGWVARQPQHF
TRBD1,TRBJ2-7,.,TRBV6-1,TGTGCCAGCAGTCAATCTCCGGCCGGGACAGGGGGCGGCGAGCAGTACTTC,CASSQSPAGTGGGEQYF
TRBD1,TRBJ2-4,many,TRBV7-3,TGTGCCAGCAGCTTAACGGACAGGGGCGCCAAAAACATTCAGTACTTC,CASSLTDRGAKNIQYF
TRBD1,TRBJ2-3,many,TRBV9,TGTGCCAGCAGCGTCCAGAGGGGGACAGCCACAGATACGCAGTATTTT,CASSVQRGTATDTQYF
.,TRBJ1-2,.,TRBV7-9,TGTGCCAGCAGCTTCTCTGGGCAGCCTCTTAACTATGGCTACACCTTC,CASSFSGQPLNYGYTF
.,TRBJ1-5,many,TRBV29-1,TGCAGCGTTGGGGGCAGGGGCGTCAATCAGCCCCAGCATTTT,CSVGGRGVNQPQHF
TRBD1,TRBJ2-7,.,TRBV6-5,TGTGCCAGCAGTTCGCCGGGACAGGCCTACGAGCAGTACTTC,CASSSPGQAYEQYF
.,TRBJ2-3,few,TRBV29-1,TGCAGCGTTGAAGAACGGGGAACAGATACGCAGTATTTT,CSVEERGTDTQYF
TRBD2,TRBJ2-3,.,TRBV7-6,TGTGCCAGCAGCGGAACTAGCGGGCGGGATACGCAGTATTTT,CASSGTSGRDTQYF
.,TRBJ2-1,many,TRBV7-8,TGTGCCAGCGGGGATGAGCAGTTCTTC,CASGDEQFF
TRBD2,TRBJ2-7,many,TRBV7-2,TGTGCCAGCAGCTTTCCGGGACTAGCGGGAGTTACCCAGTACTTC,CASSFPGLAGVTQYF
.,TRBJ1-1,few,TRBV12-3/TRBV12-4,TGTGCCAGCAGTTTTTGGTCAGGTGAAGCTTTCTTT,CASSFWSGEAFF
.,TRBJ2-7,many,TRBV5-1,TGCGCCAGCAGCTTGGGGAAGGGAATCTACGAGCAGTACTTC,CASSLGKGIYEQYF
.,TRBJ2-1,few,TRBV18,TGTGCCAGCTCAGCCTTTAGTCCCCGGGGCTACAATGAGCAGTTCTTC,CASSAFSPRGYNEQFF
TRBD2,TRBJ2-3,few,TRBV28,TGTGCCAGCAGTTTGGGCGGGAGCACCACAGATACGCAGTATTTT,CASSLGGSTTDTQYF